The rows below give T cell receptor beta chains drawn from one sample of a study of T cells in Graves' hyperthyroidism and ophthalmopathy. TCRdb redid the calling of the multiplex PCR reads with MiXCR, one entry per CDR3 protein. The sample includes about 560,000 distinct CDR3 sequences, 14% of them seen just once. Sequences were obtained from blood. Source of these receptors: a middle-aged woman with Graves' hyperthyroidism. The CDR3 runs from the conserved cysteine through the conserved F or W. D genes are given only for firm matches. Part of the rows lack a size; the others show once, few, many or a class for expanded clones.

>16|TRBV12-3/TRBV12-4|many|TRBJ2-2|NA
TGTGCCAGCAGTTTAGGTTCCTTTTTTAACACCGGGGAGCTGTTTTTT
CASSLGSFFNTGELFF
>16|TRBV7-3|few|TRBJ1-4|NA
TGTGCCAGCAGCTTACAAGGGGGGGGGATTAATGAAAAACTGTTTTTT
CASSLQGGGINEKLFF
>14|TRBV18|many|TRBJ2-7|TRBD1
TGTGCCAGCTCACCCGGGACAGGGAACCACGAGCAGTACTTC
CASSPGTGNHEQYF
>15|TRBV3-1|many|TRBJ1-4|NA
TGTGCCAGCAGCCAAGATTACGGCCAGAGAGAAAAACTGTTTTTT
CASSQDYGQREKLFF
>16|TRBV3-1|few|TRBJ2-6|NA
TGTGCCAGCAGCCAAGACGGCACCTCTGGGGCCAACGTCCTGACTTTC
CASSQDGTSGANVLTF
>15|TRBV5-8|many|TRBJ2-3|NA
TGTGCCAGCAGCTTCCGACAGACCCTCACAGATACGCAGTATTTT
CASSFRQTLTDTQYF
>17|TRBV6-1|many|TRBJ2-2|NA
TGTGCCAGCAGTCCGGGGATGGGAGGACCGAACACCGGGGAGCTGTTTTTT
CASSPGMGGPNTGELFF
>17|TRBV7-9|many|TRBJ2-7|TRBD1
TGTGCCAGCAGCCATAACACAGGGGGCGCCCGTAACTACGAGCAGTACTTC
CASSHNTGGARNYEQYF
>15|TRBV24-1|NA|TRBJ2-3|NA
TGTGCCACCAGTGATTTGAGCGGGAGCACAGATACGCAGTATTTT
CATSDLSGSTDTQYF
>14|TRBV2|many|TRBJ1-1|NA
TGTGCCAGCACGGAAAGGGTGATGAACACTGAAGCTTTCTTT
CASTERVMNTEAFF
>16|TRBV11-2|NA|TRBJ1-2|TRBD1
TGTGCCAGCAGCTTAGTCACAGGGGGAGCTAACTATGGCTACACCTTC
CASSLVTGGANYGYTF
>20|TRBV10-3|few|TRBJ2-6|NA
TGTGCCATCAGTGAATTTCTCGCCACAGGGATAAGGTCTGGGGCCAACGTCCTGACTTTC
CAISEFLATGIRSGANVLTF
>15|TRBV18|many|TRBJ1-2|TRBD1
TGTGCCAGCTCGCCGTCCGGGACAGGGAACTATGGCTACACCTTC
CASSPSGTGNYGYTF
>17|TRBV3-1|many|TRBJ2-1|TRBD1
TGTGCCAGCAGCCAAGCCCGGACAGGGGGCTTCTACAATGAGCAGTTCTTC
CASSQARTGGFYNEQFF
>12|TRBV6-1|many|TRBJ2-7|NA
TGTGCCAGCAGTCGGACTAACTACGAGCAGTACTTC
CASSRTNYEQYF
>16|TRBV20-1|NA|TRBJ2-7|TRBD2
TGCAGTGCTAGAGATCTGGTTAGCGGGAGGCCCTACGAGCAGTACTTC
CSARDLVSGRPYEQYF
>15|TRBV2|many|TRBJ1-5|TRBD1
TGTGCCAGCAGTCGGGACAGCCCCCTCAATCAGCCCCAGCATTTT
CASSRDSPLNQPQHF
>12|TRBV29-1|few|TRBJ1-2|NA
TGCAGCGTTGAAAGGGGGGGCTATGGCTACACCTTC
CSVERGGYGYTF
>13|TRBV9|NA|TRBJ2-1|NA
TGTGCCAGCAGCGTAGGCCGTAGGAATGAGCAGTTCTTC
CASSVGRRNEQFF
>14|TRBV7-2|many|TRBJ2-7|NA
TGTGCCAGCAGCCCCCGGATAGCCTTAAGCGAGCAGTACTTC
CASSPRIALSEQYF
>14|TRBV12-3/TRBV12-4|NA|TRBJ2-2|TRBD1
TGTGCCAGCAGCGGGACAGAGAACACCGGGGAGCTGTTTTTT
CASSGTENTGELFF
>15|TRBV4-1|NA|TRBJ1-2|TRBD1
TGCGCCAGCAGCCAAGGGCGGCAGGGGGCCTATGGCTACACCTTC
CASSQGRQGAYGYTF
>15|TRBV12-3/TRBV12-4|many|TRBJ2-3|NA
TGTGCCAGCAACCCATCCGGGACACCCACAGATACGCAGTATTTT
CASNPSGTPTDTQYF
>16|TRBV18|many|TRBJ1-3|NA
TGTGCCAGCTCACCGAACCGGTTGGGGGCTGGAAACACCATATATTTT
CASSPNRLGAGNTIYF
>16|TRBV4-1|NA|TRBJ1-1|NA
TGCGCCAGCAGCCAGGGCCGAGGACGGATGAACACTGAAGCTTTCTTT
CASSQGRGRMNTEAFF
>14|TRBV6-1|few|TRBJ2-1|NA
TGTGCCAGCAGTTTCCTGACAGCCAACAATGAGCAGTTCTTC
CASSFLTANNEQFF
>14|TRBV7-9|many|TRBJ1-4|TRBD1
TGTGCCAGCAGCAACAGGGGGCTAATTGAAAAACTGTTTTTT
CASSNRGLIEKLFF
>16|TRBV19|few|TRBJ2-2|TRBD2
TGTGCCAGTAGTATTCGGAGACTAGCGGGGACCGGGGAGCTGTTTTTT
CASSIRRLAGTGELFF
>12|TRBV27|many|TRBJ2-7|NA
TGTGCCAGCAGAGGCAACTCCTACGAGCAGTACTTC
CASRGNSYEQYF
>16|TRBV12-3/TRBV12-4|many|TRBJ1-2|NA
TGTGCCAGCAACTCGGGTAGGATGTTGAGAGACTATGGCTACACCTTC
CASNSGRMLRDYGYTF
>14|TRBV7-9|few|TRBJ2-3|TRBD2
TGTGCCAGCACCAAAGCGGGGAGCACAGATACGCAGTATTTT
CASTKAGSTDTQYF
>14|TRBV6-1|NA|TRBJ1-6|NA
TGTGCCAGCAGTGAAGGGGGGCCAAAGTCACCCCTCCACTTT
CASSEGGPKSPLHF
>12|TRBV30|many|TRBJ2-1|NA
TGTGCCTGGAGTGTACAAGGGGGACCGCAGTTCTTC
CAWSVQGGPQFF
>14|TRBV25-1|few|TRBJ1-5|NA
TGTGCCAACACTAGGGCACACTCCAATCAGCCCCAGCATTTT
CANTRAHSNQPQHF
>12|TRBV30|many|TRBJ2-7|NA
TGTGCCTGGAGTGTACGTGGCGACGAGCAGTACTTC
CAWSVRGDEQYF
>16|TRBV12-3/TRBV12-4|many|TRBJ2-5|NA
TGTGCCAGCAGGCCCCCCTCGAGGTCCGGCCAAGAGACCCAGTACTTC
CASRPPSRSGQETQYF
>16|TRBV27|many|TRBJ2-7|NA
TGTGCCAGCAGTCCCACGCTAGCACGAGGCAGTTACGAGCAGTACTTC
CASSPTLARGSYEQYF
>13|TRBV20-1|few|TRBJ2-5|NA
TGCAGTGCTATCCTGGCAGGGAAAGAGACCCAGTACTTC
CSAILAGKETQYF
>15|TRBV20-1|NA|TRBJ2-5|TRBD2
TGCAGTGCTAGTTCTGGGACTAGCGGCCAAGAGACCCAGTACTTC
CSASSGTSGQETQYF
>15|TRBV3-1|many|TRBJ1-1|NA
TGTGCCAGCAGCCCTAGGACAGAAAGAAACACTGAAGCTTTCTTT
CASSPRTERNTEAFF
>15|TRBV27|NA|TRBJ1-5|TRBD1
TGTGCCAGCAGCTGGACAGGACCTAGCAATCAGCCCCAGCATTTT
CASSWTGPSNQPQHF
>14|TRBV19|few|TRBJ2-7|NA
TGTGCCAGTAGTCGGGGGACCCCAACCTACGAGCAGTACTTC
CASSRGTPTYEQYF
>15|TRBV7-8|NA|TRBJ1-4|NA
TGTGCCAGCAGCCTAGGGGGGGGCGCGAATGAAAAACTGTTTTTT
CASSLGGGANEKLFF
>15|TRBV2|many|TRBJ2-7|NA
TGTGCCAGCTCAGGGGGACACGCGGGGTCTGGGGTGCAGTACTTC
CASSGGHAGSGVQYF
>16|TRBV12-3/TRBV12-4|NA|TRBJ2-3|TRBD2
TGTGCCAGCAGTTTCCATCTAGCGGGAGGATCAGATACGCAGTATTTT
CASSFHLAGGSDTQYF
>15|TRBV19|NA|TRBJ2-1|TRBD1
TGTGCCAGTAGTACCCGGACAGGGGGCACTCATGAGCAGTTCTTC
CASSTRTGGTHEQFF
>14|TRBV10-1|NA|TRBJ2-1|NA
TGCGCCAGCAGTAAGCTCCCGGACTACAATGAGCAGTTCTTC
CASSKLPDYNEQFF
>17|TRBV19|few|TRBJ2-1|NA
TGTGCCAGTAGTATACCCCCCGCTAGGAGCTCCTACAATGAGCAGTTCTTC
CASSIPPARSSYNEQFF
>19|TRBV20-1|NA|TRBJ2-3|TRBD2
TGCAGTGCTAGGGGGACACTAGCGGGAGGGCCTCTTGGGACAGATACGCAGTATTTT
CSARGTLAGGPLGTDTQYF
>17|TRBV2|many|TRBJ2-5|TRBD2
TGTGCCAGCAGTGAAGATTTAATAGCGGGAGGGCCTGAGACCCAGTACTTC
CASSEDLIAGGPETQYF
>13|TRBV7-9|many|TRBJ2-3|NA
TGTGCCAGCAGCTTATCCTTACCAGATACGCAGTATTTT
CASSLSLPDTQYF
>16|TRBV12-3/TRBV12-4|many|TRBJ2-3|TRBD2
TGTGCCAGCAGTTTTAGGCTAGCGGGAGACACAGATACGCAGTATTTT
CASSFRLAGDTDTQYF
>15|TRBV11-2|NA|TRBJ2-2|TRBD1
TGTGCCAGCAGCACAGGGGGCGGTGGGACCGGGGAGCTGTTTTTT
CASSTGGGGTGELFF
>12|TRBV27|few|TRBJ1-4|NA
TGTGCCAGCAGAACAAGAAATGAAAAACTGTTTTTT
CASRTRNEKLFF
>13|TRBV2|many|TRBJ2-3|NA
TGTGCCAGCAGCGGAGGACTCACAGATACGCAGTATTTT
CASSGGLTDTQYF
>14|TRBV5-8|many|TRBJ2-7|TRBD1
TGTGCCAGCACCCCAATGAGACAGGGAAGCGAGCAGTACTTC
CASTPMRQGSEQYF
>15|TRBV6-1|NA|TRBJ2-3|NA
TGTGCCAGCAGTGAAGGTTTAGTGCAGACAGATACGCAGTATTTT
CASSEGLVQTDTQYF